The 27 T cell receptor beta chains in this list originate from one sample, sequenced in a study of blood T cell repertoires in COVID-19. Using immunoSEQ multiplex PCR, the repertoire was profiled, and TCRdb retains in-frame clones only, with some absent. The sample holds approximately 140,000 clones; 84% are singletons and the top ten take 8.5% to 9%. The sample consisted of peripheral blood. The origin of the receptors is a man aged 25-45 years with COVID-19, enrolled during active disease.

The table lists this clone with a few counts. The CDR3 loop is CASSLLPGLAGVVSYNEQFF. The CDR3, as DNA: TGCGCCAGCAGCTTGTTGCCGGGACTAGCGGGAGTGGTTTCCTACAATGAGCAGTTCTTC. V gene TRBV5-1 combines with J gene TRBJ2-1, with 14 bases that match TRBD2. V trimming: 1 base; J trimming: 1 base; junction bases outside the gene matches: 10. The CDR3 covers 20 residues. Germline lookup yields CDR1 SGHRS and CDR2 YFSETQ.

The genes are TRBV3-1 (or the pseudogene TRBV3-2) and TRBJ2-6, with a possible D match to TRBD1 (6 bases). Germline V CDR1 and CDR2: LGHDT, YNNKEL (reference sequence). There are 14 residues in the CDR3. V was pared by 8 bases and J by 0 bases, with 8 bases between. The CDR3 sequence is CASQDSSGANVLTF. As DNA, the CDR3 is TGTGCCAGCCAGGACAGCTCTGGGGCCAACGTCCTGACTTTC.

As concerns this clone: The same CDR3 is also encoded by other DNA sequences in this sample. The chain joins TRBV11-3 to TRBJ1-6; no reliable D call. The V and J ends lost 3 bases and 8 bases respectively, with 8 bases between them. This CDR3 is built from 13 residues. Looked up from germline, CDR1 is SGHNT and CDR2 is YENEEA. CDR3 region: CASSLGPDSPLHF. CDR3 in DNA: TGTGCCAGCAGCTTGGGCCCAGATTCACCCCTCCACTTT.

This sequence joins TRBV18 and TRBJ1-5, with D unresolved. This CDR3 has 15 amino acids. The germline V gene has CDR1 KGHSH and CDR2 LQKENI. The V and J ends lost 1 base and 6 bases respectively, with 13 bases between them. The CDR3 bases are TGTGCCAGCTCACCACAGCGCAGTGGTGCTCAGCCCCAGCATTTT. This sequence encodes CASSPQRSGAQPQHF.

The rearrangement joins TRBV7-2 to TRBJ2-7; 7 bases are a match to TRBD2. CDR3 size: 14 residues. V was pared by 5 bases and J by 2 bases, with 6 bases of the junction left unmatched. Germline V gene sequence: CDR1 SGHTA, CDR2 FQGNSA. The CDR3 coding sequence is TGTGCCAGCAGCCGGGGAGGGTTAACCTACGAGCAGTACTTC. It codes for CASSRGGLTYEQYF.

The rearrangement links TRBV24-1 to TRBJ1-1; TRBD1 might be the D (5 bases). CDR1 is KGHDR, CDR2 SFDVKD, per germline. There are 14 residues in the CDR3. V lost 4 bases and J lost 1, with 9 bases in between. CDR3 sequence: CATSDSDRNTEAFF. The DNA for the CDR3 is TGTGCCACCAGTGACTCTGACAGGAACACTGAAGCTTTCTTT.

This clone has only a few counts. The chain recombines TRBV7-6 with TRBJ1-1; TRBD1 is a possible D gene (5 bases). The length of the CDR3 is 13 residues. Germline values: CDR1 SGHVS, CDR2 FNYEAQ. Trimming removed 2 bases from V and 5 bases from J, with 9 bases in between. CDR3 sequence reads: CASSLQGWTEAFF. DNA for the CDR3: TGTGCCAGCAGCTTACAGGGATGGACTGAAGCTTTCTTT. The full variable domain, its missing parts supplied by reference TRBV7-6 and TRBJ1-1, is GAGVSQSPRYKVTKRGQDVALRCDPISGHVSLYWYRQALGQGPEFLTYFNYEAQQDKSGLPNDRFSAERPEGSISTLTIQRTEQRDSAMYRCASSLQGWTEAFFGQGTRLTVV.

V usage is TRBV19 and J usage is TRBJ2-1; TRBD2 matches 9 bases. This CDR3 has 17 amino acids. With 6 bases clipped from V and 9 bases from J, the junction kept 18 bases outside the gene matches. Germline CDR1 is LNHDA and CDR2 is SQIVND (reference sequence). The CDR3 DNA reads as TGTGCCAGTAGCAATCACACCTTAGCGGGAGCAAAGGGTGAGCAGTTCTTC. It codes for CASSNHTLAGAKGEQFF. Using reference TRBV19 and TRBJ2-1 for the parts outside the CDR3, the full variable domain is DGGITQSPKYLFRKEGQNVTLSCEQNLNHDAMYWYRQDPGQGLRLIYYSQIVNDFQKGDIAEGYSVSREKKESFPLTVTSAQKNPTAFYLCASSNHTLAGAKGEQFFGPGTRLTVL.

This clone was recorded a few times. V usage is TRBV19 and J usage is TRBJ1-5; D not certain. In germline, CDR1 is LNHDA, CDR2 SQIVND (reference sequence). Trimming took 4 bases from V and 0 from J, leaving 10 bases between them. This CDR3 is 15 amino acids long. The CDR3 sequence is CASSNQAFSNQPQHF. The CDR3 region has the DNA TGTGCCAGTAGTAATCAGGCGTTTAGCAATCAGCCCCAGCATTTT.

The V and J genes are TRBV19 and TRBJ2-7, with 10 bases fitting TRBD1. The V gene's germline CDR1 is LNHDA and CDR2 SQIVND (reference sequence). Trimming at V came to 5 bases and at J to 2 bases, leaving 3 bases not matched to a gene. The CDR3 has 14 amino acids. In nucleotides, the CDR3 is TGTGCCAGTAGTCCGACAGGGGGCACCTACGAGCAGTACTTC. Its protein is CASSPTGGTYEQYF.

J is TRBJ1-4 and V is TRBV6-1; a weak D match, TRBD1 (6 bases). CDR3 size: 15 residues. Germline CDR1 and CDR2: MNHNS and SASEGT. V shed 2 bases and J shed 10 bases, with 17 bases lying between them. In nucleotides, the CDR3 is TGTGCCAGCAGTGAATATTTGCCAGGGGAGGGAAAACTGTTTTTT. Translated, it gives CASSEYLPGEGKLFF.

V gene TRBV6-4 combines with J gene TRBJ1-1; TRBD1 matches 8 bases. The V segment lost 6 bases and the J segment 7 bases; nucleotides outside the gene matches: 7. This CDR3 has 13 residues. Germline values: CDR1 MRHNA, CDR2 SNTAGT. In DNA form, the CDR3 reads TGTGCCAGCAGCCGGACAGGGAGCCATGAAGCTTTCTTT. This gives the protein CASSRTGSHEAFF.

The chain uses TRBV24-1 and TRBJ1-1; TRBD1 is a possible D gene (5 bases). V lost 2 bases, J lost 1 base, and 10 bases lay in between. Germline CDR1 KGHDR, CDR2 SFDVKD. CDR3 size: 15 residues. The DNA for the CDR3 is TGTGCCACCAGTGATTCGGGGACTCCGAACACTGAAGCTTTCTTT. Translated, it gives CATSDSGTPNTEAFF.

The gene calls are TRBV7-8 and TRBJ1-5, with 7 bases aligning to TRBD1. Germline CDR1 reads SGHVS; CDR2 reads FQNEAQ. V was pared by 4 bases and J by 5 bases, with 2 bases of the junction left unmatched. The CDR3 has 13 residues. Here the CDR3 DNA reads TGTGCCAGCAGCTACGACAGGGATCAGCCCCAGCATTTT. Residues: CASSYDRDQPQHF.

The chain uses TRBV7-2 and TRBJ2-7; D gene unclear. This CDR3 region has 11 residues. The germline V gene encodes CDR1 SGHTA and CDR2 FQGNSA. The V end was cut by 6 bases, the J end by 0 bases, with 3 bases between. Written as DNA, the CDR3 is TGTGCCAGCAGGAGCTCCTACGAGCAGTACTTC. Amino acid sequence: CASRSSYEQYF.

The genes are TRBV20-1 and TRBJ1-5; perhaps TRBD1 as D (5 bases). The germline V gene encodes CDR1 DFQATT and CDR2 SNEGSKA (reference sequence). Deletions cut 3 bases from V and 4 bases from J, with 22 bases between. The CDR3 is made up of 17 amino acids. The CDR3 reads CSASEPVATGRNQPQHF. The CDR3 bases are TGCAGTGCTAGTGAACCGGTCGCTACAGGCAGAAATCAGCCCCAGCATTTT.

V and J are TRBV4-2 and TRBJ2-2; 9 bases fit TRBD2. CDR1 LGHNA and CDR2 YNFKEQ come from the germline V gene. The CDR3 consists of 17 residues. V trimming: 5 bases; J trimming: 5 bases; junction bases outside the gene matches: 12. Here the CDR3 DNA reads TGTGCCAGCAGCAAAGGGGGCGGGAGGGCCGGAACCGGGGAGCTGTTTTTT. This codes for CASSKGGGRAGTGELFF.

The rearrangement uses TRBV3-1 (or the pseudogene TRBV3-2) and TRBJ2-1, with 10 bases lining up with TRBD2. The CDR3 is 16 amino acids. V lost 4 bases to trimming and J lost 8 bases; unmatched junction nucleotides: 11. Germline CDR1 LGHDT, CDR2 YNNKEL (reference sequence). The CDR3 loop reads CASSLEASGSWDEQFF. The CDR3 DNA is TGTGCCAGCAGCCTGGAAGCTAGCGGGAGTTGGGATGAGCAGTTCTTC.

The chain uses TRBV19 and TRBJ1-5, with D possibly TRBD1 on 5 matching bases. The ends were cut back, 7 bases at V and 1 base at J, with 5 bases in the middle. Per germline, CDR1 LNHDA and CDR2 SQIVND (reference sequence). This CDR3 comprises 12 residues. The CDR3 spells CASNRSNQPQHF. For the CDR3, the DNA is TGTGCCAGTAACAGGAGCAATCAGCCCCAGCATTTT.

This clone has only one observation. CDR3 region: CASGSRSGTEAFF. CDR3 in DNA: TGTGCTAGTGGCTCCCGCAGCGGGACTGAAGCTTTCTTT. The chain uses TRBV12-5 and TRBJ1-1, with D hard to call. This CDR3 contains 13 residues. CDR1 is LGHNT and CDR2 is FRNRAP in the germline V gene. V lost 6 bases to trimming and J lost 5 bases, with 13 bases between them. Drawing the rest from reference TRBV12-5 and TRBJ1-1, the complete variable domain is DARVTQTPRHKVTEMGQEVTMRCQPILGHNTVFWYRQTMMQGLELLAYFRNRAPLDDSGMPKDRFSAEMPDATLATLKIQPSEPRDSAVYFCASGSRSGTEAFFGQGTRLTVV.

V usage is TRBV7-9 and J usage is TRBJ1-1; D gene unclear. CDR3 length equals 11 residues. With 5 bases removed from V and 6 bases from J, the gap between germline ends came to 7 bases. Germline CDR1 is SEHNR and CDR2 is FQNEAQ (reference sequence). CDR3 protein: CASSRYAEAFF. CDR3 coding DNA: TGTGCCAGCAGCCGCTACGCTGAAGCTTTCTTT.

This clone is a singleton in its sample. This chain links TRBV6-5 with TRBJ2-1; 10 bases map to TRBD2. The CDR3 loop spans 14 amino acids. In germline, CDR1 is MNHEY, CDR2 SVGAGI. V gave up 5 bases and J gave up 6 bases; unmatched junction bases: 4. CDR3 in DNA: TGTGCCAGCAGTATAAGCGGGAGGGGCAATGAGCAGTTCTTC. This sequence encodes CASSISGRGNEQFF.

The rearrangement uses TRBV6-1 and TRBJ2-3; 7 nucleotides match TRBD2. The CDR3 length is 16 residues. J was trimmed by 0 bases and V by 2 bases; bases with no gene match: 5. Germline V gene sequence: CDR1 MNHNS, CDR2 SASEGT. CDR3 DNA: TGTGCCAGCAGTGAATGGTCTAGCGGTAGCACAGATACGCAGTATTTT. This gives the protein CASSEWSSGSTDTQYF.

This clone was seen a handful of times. The rearrangement joins TRBV6-6 to TRBJ2-1; 8 nucleotides match TRBD2. The CDR3 has 14 residues. Germline-derived CDR1 and CDR2 are MNHNY and SVGAGI (reference sequence). V shed 5 bases and J 6 bases; nucleotides not matched to a gene: 6. This CDR3 is CASSTKRESNEQFF. The CDR3 nucleotides are TGTGCCAGCAGTACCAAGCGGGAGAGCAATGAGCAGTTCTTC.

The CDR3 spells CASSVEGGNSYNEQFF. The DNA for the CDR3 is TGTGCCAGCAGCGTAGAGGGCGGGAATTCCTACAATGAGCAGTTCTTC. The rearrangement joins TRBV9 to TRBJ2-1; maybe TRBD2 (6 bases). CDR1 is SGDLS, CDR2 YYNGEE, per germline. V was pared by 0 bases and J by 1 base, with 11 bases between. The CDR3 runs to 16 residues.

This clone was recorded a few times. J is TRBJ2-2 and V is TRBV5-6, with 11 bases lining up with TRBD1. V was clipped by 4 bases and J by 4 bases; unmatched bases: 6. Germline V gene lookup returns CDR1 SGHDT and CDR2 YYEEEE. The CDR3 loop spans 16 amino acids. The CDR3 coding sequence is TGTGCCAGCAGCCTCCACGGGACAGGGGGCACCGGGGAGCTGTTTTTT. Amino acid sequence: CASSLHGTGGTGELFF.

This chain connects TRBV5-1 to TRBJ1-3; tentative D call: TRBD1 (5 bases). Germline V CDR1 and CDR2: SGHRS, YFSETQ. Trimming removed 5 bases at V and 2 bases at J, with 11 bases between. The CDR3 has 14 residues. CDR3 protein: CASRQMTAGNTIYF. CDR3 DNA: TGCGCCAGCAGACAGATGACAGCTGGAAACACCATATATTTT.